This is a list of T cell receptor beta chains from one sample in a study of cytomegalovirus exposure and HLA in healthy donors. Clones were read by immunoSEQ multiplex PCR, and TCRdb kept only the in-frame ones, dropping some. Among 150,000 or so clones listed, roughly 78% were seen once. The sample taken for sequencing was PBMCs. Source of these receptors: a man aged 35 to 55 in good health and CMV-seropositive. Both conserved end residues are part of each CDR3. The order of the fields is J gene, V gene, D gene, clone size, CDR3 length, CDR3 protein, CDR3 DNA. The D gene is left open where the match is weak. Part of the rows lack a size; the others show once, few, many or a class for expanded clones.

>TRBJ1-1|TRBV28|TRBD1|-|13
CAITGAVNTEAFF
TGTGCCATCACAGGGGCCGTGAACACTGAAGCTTTCTTT
>TRBJ1-1|TRBV9|TRBD1|-|14
CASSATGWITEAFF
TGTGCCAGCAGCGCGACAGGGTGGATCACTGAAGCTTTCTTT
>TRBJ1-1|TRBV10-3|TRBD1|-|12
CASTGGETEAFF
TGTGCCTCGACAGGGGGCGAGACTGAAGCTTTCTTT
>TRBJ2-2|TRBV7-3|-|-|16
CASSLRGAGNTGELFF
TGTGCCAGCAGCCTCCGAGGAGCGGGGAACACCGGGGAGCTGTTTTTT
>TRBJ2-6|TRBV2|TRBD1|few|17
CASRGTGGWSGANVLTF
TGTGCCAGCAGGGGGACAGGGGGATGGTCTGGGGCCAACGTCCTGACTTTC
>TRBJ2-7|TRBV18|TRBD2|-|16
CASSPSLAGGFYEQYF
TGTGCCAGCTCACCCTCGCTCGCGGGAGGCTTCTACGAGCAGTACTTC
>TRBJ1-1|TRBV6-5|-|-|15
CASSYYRGADTEAFF
TGTGCCAGCAGTTACTATCGGGGGGCGGACACTGAAGCTTTCTTT
>TRBJ2-1|TRBV19|TRBD2|-|18
CASSSPGTSGRIYNEQFF
TGTGCCAGTAGTAGCCCGGGGACTAGCGGGAGAATCTACAATGAGCAGTTCTTC
>TRBJ1-5|TRBV14|-|-|13
CASSQGLNQPQHF
TGTGCCAGCAGCCAAGGTCTCAATCAGCCCCAGCATTTT
>TRBJ2-2|TRBV5-1|TRBD1|once|16
CASSLQGAGNTGELFF
TGCGCCAGCAGCCTACAGGGGGCGGGGAACACCGGGGAGCTGTTTTTT
>TRBJ2-5|TRBV5-1|TRBD2|-|14
CASRRGLVTETQYF
TGCGCCAGCAGGAGGGGACTAGTTACGGAGACCCAGTACTTC
>TRBJ2-2|TRBV11-3|-|few|18
CASSSQGYGQLNTGELFF
TGTGCCAGCAGCTCCCAGGGCTACGGACAGCTGAACACCGGGGAGCTGTTTTTT
>TRBJ1-2|TRBV2|TRBD1|-|15
CASRPGQGGGYGYTF
TGTGCCAGCAGACCGGGACAGGGAGGGGGATATGGCTACACCTTC
>TRBJ1-2|TRBV7-6|TRBD1|-|12
CASSNRGTSYTF
TGTGCCAGCAGCAACAGGGGGACTAGCTACACCTTC
>TRBJ2-7|TRBV29-1|-|-|15
CSVTSQGSIPYEQYF
TGCAGCGTTACTTCTCAGGGGTCTATCCCCTACGAGCAGTACTTC
>TRBJ2-7|TRBV19|TRBD1|-|13
CASSPRTGYEQYF
TGTGCCAGTAGTCCCCGGACAGGGTACGAGCAGTACTTC
>TRBJ2-5|TRBV7-3|-|once|13
CASSFSGEETQYF
TGTGCCAGCAGCTTTTCAGGGGAAGAGACCCAGTACTTC
>TRBJ2-7|TRBV7-2|-|-|13
CASSSTGVYEQYF
TGTGCCAGCAGCTCGACAGGTGTCTACGAGCAGTACTTC
>TRBJ1-2|TRBV4-2|-|-|14
CASSQVDRSYGYTF
TGTGCCAGCAGCCAAGTCGACAGATCCTATGGCTACACCTTC
>TRBJ2-7|TRBV11-1|-|-|13
CASSLVRSYEQYF
TGTGCCAGCAGCTTAGTCCGTTCCTACGAGCAGTACTTC